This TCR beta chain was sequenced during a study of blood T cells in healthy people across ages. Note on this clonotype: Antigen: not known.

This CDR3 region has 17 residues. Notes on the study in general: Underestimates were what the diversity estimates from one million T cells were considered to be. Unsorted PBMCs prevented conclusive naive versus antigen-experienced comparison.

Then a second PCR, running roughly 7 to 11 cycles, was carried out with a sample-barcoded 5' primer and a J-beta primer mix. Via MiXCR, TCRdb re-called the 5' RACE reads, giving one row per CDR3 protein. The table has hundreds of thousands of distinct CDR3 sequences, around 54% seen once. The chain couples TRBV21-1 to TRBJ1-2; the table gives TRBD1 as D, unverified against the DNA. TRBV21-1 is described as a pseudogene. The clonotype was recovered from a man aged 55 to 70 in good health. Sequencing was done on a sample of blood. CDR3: CASSKAGQGIKGYGYIF. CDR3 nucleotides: TGTGCCAGCAGCAAAGCGGGACAGGGAATAAAGGGGTATGGCTACATCTTC.